Reported below is one T cell receptor (beta chain). As yet, its antigen is unknown. All glioblastoma patients lacked an isocitrate dehydrogenase mutation. The PCR used 60 V beta and 13 J beta primers. Libraries were prepared by immunoSEQ multiplex PCR; TCRdb keeps only in-frame clonotypes and omits some of them. Among about 64,000 clones, approximately 78% were seen once, and the ten largest hold less than 9.5%. Germline V gene sequence: CDR1 MNHNS, CDR2 SASEGT. This CDR3 contains 15 residues. V gave up 8 bases and J gave up 4 bases; unmatched junction bases: 9. The source of the sample is a study of glioma-infiltrating T cells after dendritic cell vaccination. Overall study context: Monocyte-derived dendritic cells, cultured 6 to 7 days with IL-4 and GM-CSF, were pulsed with autologous tumor lysate. Study-wide findings and caveats: Survival was not directly related to TCR clonality in these patients.

Material: blood, obtained before dendritic cell vaccination. The source of this sequence is a human donor with glioblastoma. The rearrangement uses TRBV6-1 and TRBJ1-5, with 9 nucleotides matching TRBD1. CDR3 loop: CASGRQGEGNQPQHF. For the CDR3, the DNA is TGTGCCAGCGGTCGACAGGGGGAGGGGAATCAGCCCCAGCATTTT.